These 9 T cell receptor beta chains share one sample of origin, sequenced in a study of vaccination effects on CD4 cells after COVID-19. The antigens these receptors bind are not known. The protocol was immunoSEQ multiplex PCR, while the TCRdb copy is restricted to in-frame clones and leaves out a portion. The sample lists some 24,000 clones, approximately 76% occurring once. Under the ViraFEST assay, PBMC were stimulated with viral peptide pools so that antigen-specific CD4+ T cells expanded. Sequencing was performed afterwards. When nine to ten days of culture had elapsed, CD4+ T cells were isolated. The infection with SARS-CoV-2 (confirmed by PCR) occurred in this person between March and December 2020. Sequenced here: CD4+ T cells from PBMCs cultured with SARS-CoV-2 spike peptides, sampled before COVID-19 vaccination. These receptors were taken from a human donor who had a prior SARS-CoV-2 infection.

CDR3: CASSPSERDDNEQFF. CDR3 in DNA: TGCGCCAGCAGCCCGAGCGAGCGGGACGACAATGAGCAGTTCTTC. The chain has TRBV4-3 and TRBJ2-1; 7 bases agree with TRBD2. Unmatched junction bases numbered 8, after V lost 4 bases and J lost 5 bases. CDR1 and CDR2 (germline): LGHNA, YSLEER. The CDR3 totals 15 residues.

This chain joins TRBV7-9 and TRBJ2-2; D is ambiguous. The CDR3 consists of 14 residues. From germline, CDR1 is SEHNR and CDR2 FQNEAQ (reference sequence). V was cut by 0 bases and J by 5 bases, with 7 bases left in between. The CDR3 loop reads CASSLALRTGELFF. The CDR3 nucleotides are TGTGCCAGCAGCTTAGCTCTCCGAACCGGGGAGCTGTTTTTT.

This clone came up once. V is TRBV18 and J is TRBJ1-4; 8 positions match TRBD1. Germline values: CDR1 KGHSH, CDR2 LQKENI. V dropped 0 bases and J dropped 10; count of bases not matched to a gene: 7. This CDR3 contains 15 residues. The CDR3 region is CASSPPQGQGGKLFF. CDR3 nucleotide sequence: TGTGCCAGCTCACCACCTCAAGGACAGGGAGGAAAACTGTTTTTT.

This clone has only a few counts. The genes are TRBV5-1 and TRBJ1-1; maybe TRBD1 (6 bases). V was cut by 0 bases and J by 4 bases, with 10 bases left in between. Germline V CDR1 and CDR2: SGHRS, YFSETQ. This CDR3 is 14 amino acids long. CDR3 sequence: CASSLVLGATEAFF. CDR3 coding DNA: TGCGCCAGCAGCTTGGTTTTGGGGGCCACTGAAGCTTTCTTT. Supplemented by reference TRBV5-1 and TRBJ1-1, the full variable domain reads KAGVTQTPRYLIKTRGQQVTLSCSPISGHRSVSWYQQTPGQGLQFLFEYFSETQRNKGNFPGRFSGRQFSNSRSEMNVSTLELGDSALYLCASSLVLGATEAFFGQGTRLTVV.

A note on this clone: The junction does not match germline at one end; this may be a read error. This sequence joins TRBV15 and TRBJ2-7, with 8 bases identical to TRBD2. CDR1 and CDR2 from the germline V gene are LNHNV and YYDKDF (reference sequence). There are 14 residues in the CDR3. CDR3 nucleotides: TGTGCCACCAGGGAGGGCAGGGCTAGCGGGTATCCCGACTTC. This gives the protein CATREGRASGYPDF.

The chain combines TRBV6-6 with TRBJ2-2, with 8 bases fitting TRBD2. The CDR3 is made up of 19 amino acids. CDR1 is MNHNY and CDR2 is SVGAGI in the germline V gene (reference sequence). After removal of 6 bases from V and 1 base from J, the junction contained 16 bases not matched to a gene. CDR3 loop: CASSSLNTPSGLNTGELFF. In DNA form, the CDR3 reads TGTGCCAGCAGCTCTTTGAACACCCCTAGCGGGTTGAACACCGGGGAGCTGTTTTTT.

This chain uses TRBV19 with TRBJ2-6, with D perhaps TRBD1 (6 bases). Trimming cost V 5 bases and J 0 bases, with 8 bases left between them. The CDR3 contains 15 residues. CDR1 is LNHDA, CDR2 SQIVND, per germline (reference sequence). The CDR3 DNA reads TGTGCCAGTAGTGCACAGGGCTCTGGGGCCAACGTCCTGACTTTC. This encodes CASSAQGSGANVLTF.

The CDR3 nucleotides are TGTGCCAGTAGTTCCCATGACAGGGTACCCCAAAGTACAGATACGCAGTATTTT. The encoded protein is CASSSHDRVPQSTDTQYF. The genes are TRBV19 and TRBJ2-3, with 7 bases fitting TRBD1. There are 18 residues in the CDR3. Germline-derived CDR1 and CDR2 are LNHDA and SQIVND (reference sequence). Unmatched junction bases numbered 17, after V lost 5 bases and J lost 3 bases.

J is TRBJ2-5 and V is TRBV4-2; D ambiguous. The V gene's germline CDR1 is LGHNA and CDR2 YNFKEQ. The CDR3 contains 14 residues. V gave up 2 bases and J gave up 5 bases, with 12 bases separating them. This chain's CDR3 is CASSQYQLGETQYF. Written as DNA, the CDR3 is TGTGCCAGCAGCCAATACCAGCTTGGGGAGACCCAGTACTTC.